The T cell receptor beta chain under discussion was sequenced for a study of shared clonotypes between healthy human individuals. Only in-frame clones appear in the TCRdb table, and some are missing; sequencing was by immunoSEQ multiplex PCR. This sample has approximately 640,000 clones, with about 90% found just once. CDR1 and CDR2 from the germline V gene are SGHAT and FQNNGV. The V gene lost 4 bases and the J gene lost 6 bases, with 7 bases spanning the gap. The CDR3 sequence is 12 residues long. The V gene is TRBV11-2, the J gene TRBJ2-1; D not certain. This sequence originates from a man between 18 and 35 years old in good health. Some clones in this sample may be carry-over from other donors' samples. The material sequenced was memory CD8+ T cells from PBMCs. Sample subset: CD45RO+ cells pooled with CCR7-negative TemRA cells. CDR3 residues: CASSWAFNEQFF. In DNA form, the CDR3 reads TGTGCCAGCAGCTGGGCTTTCAATGAGCAGTTCTTC.